The 24 T cell receptor beta chains listed next were all sequenced from one sample in a study of T cells in Graves' hyperthyroidism and ophthalmopathy. It was RNA transcripts that yielded the amplified TCR beta CDR3 regions. The HTBI primer set served for first-round RT-PCR of the TCR CDR3. TCRdb fed the multiplex PCR reads into MiXCR, producing one record per CDR3 protein. Of about 570,000 distinct CDR3 sequences in the sample, about half are singletons; the top ten hold roughly 20%. Material: peripheral blood or thyroid tissue (not recorded which). The source is an adult woman with Graves' disease, either hyperthyroidism or ophthalmopathy (not recorded which).

CDR3 sequence (DNA): TGTGCCAGCAGCTTGCCGGGACTAGCGGGCCCGAATGAAAAACTGTTTTTT. It is translated as CASSLPGLAGPNEKLFF. V and J are TRBV7-9 and TRBJ1-4; D may be TRBD1 (5 bases). Trimming removed 3 bases at V and 5 bases at J, with 19 bases between. Germline CDR1 is SEHNR and CDR2 is FQNEAQ (reference sequence). CDR3 length: 17 amino acids.

There are a few counts of this clonotype. The chain joins TRBV20-1 to TRBJ1-2, with TRBD1 matching 7 bases. The CDR3 has 14 amino acids. V trimming: 3 bases; J trimming: 8 bases; junction bases outside the gene matches: 12. The germline V gene encodes CDR1 DFQATT and CDR2 SNEGSKA (reference sequence). CDR3 sequence: CSARPAGGRVGYTF. In nucleotides, the CDR3 is TGCAGTGCTAGGCCCGCAGGGGGGCGCGTCGGCTACACCTTC.

The rearrangement joins TRBV5-1 to TRBJ2-5; the match to TRBD2 covers 14 bases. Unmatched junction bases numbered 9, after V lost 3 bases and J lost 5 bases. The germline gives CDR1 SGHRS, CDR2 YFSETQ. This CDR3 has 17 residues. The CDR3 is CASSWDGTSGSGETQYF. CDR3 nucleotide sequence: TGCGCCAGCAGCTGGGACGGGACTAGCGGGAGCGGGGAGACCCAGTACTTC.

The rearrangement links TRBV28 to TRBJ1-2; possibly TRBD1 for D (6 bases). Germline CDR1 reads MDHEN; CDR2 reads SYDVKM. This CDR3 has 12 amino acids. Deletions cut 8 bases from V and 3 bases from J, with 10 bases between. The CDR3 DNA sequence: TGTGCCAGCGAAGAGGGGGACTATGGCTACACCTTC. Amino acid sequence: CASEEGDYGYTF.

The chain links TRBV7-6 to TRBJ2-7; D tentatively reads TRBD1 or TRBD2 (5 bases each). Germline V gene lookup returns CDR1 SGHVS and CDR2 FNYEAQ. CDR3 length: 14 residues. V was trimmed by 0 bases and J by 3 bases, leaving 9 bases between them. The DNA of the CDR3 is TGTGCCAGCAGCTTAGCGGGGGAATACTACGAGCAGTACTTC. Translated, it gives CASSLAGEYYEQYF.

Comment on this clonotype: A junction end diverges from the germline sequence, so it may reflect a read error. The chain couples TRBV7-3 to TRBJ2-3; maybe TRBD1 (5 bases). This CDR3 has 15 amino acids. Germline assignment: CDR1 SGHTA and CDR2 FQGTGA. CDR3 DNA sequence: TGCGCCAGCAGCCAAGATCTCAGGGCGGCAGGTACGCAGTATTTT. Translating gives CASSQDLRAAGTQYF.

Many counts were recorded for this clonotype. The CDR3 protein is CASSLVSGNTIYF. The CDR3, as DNA: TGTGCCAGCAGCTTAGTATCGGGAAACACCATATATTTT. The chain uses TRBV7-2 and TRBJ1-3; no clear D gene. The V gene's germline CDR1 is SGHTA and CDR2 FQGNSA. This CDR3 comprises 13 residues. V lost 1 base, J lost 4 bases, and 5 bases lay in between.

This clonotype turned up a few times. V usage is TRBV19 and J usage is TRBJ1-6; possibly TRBD1 for D (5 bases). The CDR3 extends over 14 amino acids. Germline CDR1 is LNHDA and CDR2 is SQIVND (reference sequence). V shed 9 bases and J shed 5 bases, with 14 bases lying between them. CDR3 in DNA: TGTGCCAGCAAATCGGGACGTAATAATTCACCCCTCCACTTT. It specifies CASKSGRNNSPLHF.

The chain joins TRBV14 to TRBJ2-5; D is undetermined. CDR1 and CDR2 (germline): SGHDN, FVKESK. The V gene lost 5 bases and the J gene lost 5 bases, with 9 bases spanning the gap. The CDR3 is made up of 12 amino acids. CDR3 region: CASSARTETQYF. The CDR3, as DNA: TGTGCCAGCAGCGCAAGGACGGAGACCCAGTACTTC.

The sample holds one count of this clonotype. The chain links TRBV11-1 to TRBJ2-5; D perhaps matches TRBD2 (6 bases). V dropped 2 bases and J dropped 5 bases, with 15 bases sitting between them. The CDR3 has 15 residues. The germline CDR1 and CDR2 sequences are SGHAT and FQDESV (reference sequence). CDR3 loop: CASSLQTRSGETQYF. CDR3 sequence (DNA): TGTGCCAGCAGCTTACAGACTAGATCTGGGGAGACCCAGTACTTC.

This clonotype has only a few counts. The chain carries TRBV29-1 and TRBJ1-2, with 7 bases fitting TRBD1. This CDR3 has 13 residues. The V and J ends lost 3 bases and 4 bases, in that order; junction bases with no gene match: 5. The germline V gene has CDR1 SQVTM and CDR2 ANQGSEA. The CDR3 is CSVDTGTVYGYTF. The CDR3 nucleotides read TGCAGCGTTGATACCGGGACAGTCTATGGCTACACCTTC.

The chain joins TRBV7-9 to TRBJ1-4; D may be TRBD1 (5 bases). V dropped 5 bases and J dropped 12 bases, with 13 bases sitting between them. The CDR3 spans 12 residues. The germline CDR1 and CDR2 sequences are SEHNR and FQNEAQ (reference sequence). CDR3 loop: CASSPRGRELFF. In DNA form, the CDR3 reads TGTGCCAGCAGCCCCCGGGGGAGAGAACTGTTTTTT.

The chain employs TRBV20-1 and TRBJ1-4, with D uncertain. The length of the CDR3 is 18 residues. V gave up 3 bases and J gave up 6 bases, with 26 bases separating them. Looked up from germline, CDR1 is DFQATT and CDR2 is SNEGSKA (reference sequence). For the CDR3, the DNA is TGCAGTGCTAGTCTCCTCCCGGTTTCGCGACTCTTGGATGAAAAACTGTTTTTT. Encoded protein: CSASLLPVSRLLDEKLFF.

This clonotype was observed a handful of times. The chain couples TRBV7-9 to TRBJ1-1, with a tentative D call TRBD1 (5 bases). The CDR3 runs 13 residues. V gave up 1 base and J gave up 7 bases, with 10 bases separating them. CDR1 and CDR2 from the germline V gene are SEHNR and FQNEAQ (reference sequence). The CDR3 reads CASSLVGTGEAFF. The CDR3 DNA reads as TGTGCCAGCAGCTTAGTAGGGACCGGTGAAGCTTTCTTT.

Points on this clonotype: A much larger clonotype is one base distant, so this may be a read error. Since no conserved phenylalanine or tryptophan closes the CDR3, a read error is the likely cause. The V and J genes are TRBV12-3 or TRBV12-4 and TRBJ1-1; D unclear. CDR3 length: 12 amino acids. Here the CDR3 reads CASAAANTEAFL. CDR3 coding DNA: TGTGCTAGTGCGGCAGCGAACACTGAAGCTTTCCTT.

The chain combines TRBV10-3 with TRBJ1-1; TRBD1 might be the D (6 bases). The CDR3 contains 14 residues. Germline CDR1 reads ENHRY; CDR2 reads SYGVKD. The V gene lost 3 bases and the J gene lost 6 bases, with 14 bases spanning the gap. The CDR3: CAISDAGESAEAFF. In DNA form, the CDR3 reads TGTGCCATCAGTGATGCAGGGGAGTCGGCTGAAGCTTTCTTT.

This clonotype was found many times. The rearrangement joins TRBV5-1 to TRBJ2-2; the match to TRBD2 covers 7 bases. This CDR3 is 16 amino acids long. The V gene end was trimmed by 4 bases and the J gene end by 1 base; junction bases not matched to a gene: 7. Germline CDR1 is SGHRS and CDR2 is YFSETQ. The CDR3 protein is CASSPGTNVNTGELFF. As DNA, the CDR3 is TGCGCCAGCAGCCCGGGGACTAACGTGAACACCGGGGAGCTGTTTTTT.

This clonotype was recorded many times. CDR3 DNA sequence: TGTGCCAGATCCGGGACAGGGTTGGACACCGGGGAGCTGTTTTTT. Translated, it gives CARSGTGLDTGELFF. The chain couples TRBV7-9 to TRBJ2-2; 9 bases align to TRBD1. The CDR3 is 15 residues long. V trimming: 9 bases; J trimming: 3 bases; junction bases outside the gene matches: 8. CDR1 is SEHNR and CDR2 is FQNEAQ in the germline V gene (reference sequence).

The chain joins TRBV20-1 to TRBJ1-1, with 10 positions matching TRBD1. The CDR3 has 13 amino acids. Germline V gene lookup returns CDR1 DFQATT and CDR2 SNEGSKA (reference sequence). V gave up 4 bases and J gave up 3 bases; unmatched junction bases: 2. The CDR3 sequence: CSAIGTGDTEAFF. CDR3 DNA sequence: TGCAGTGCTATAGGGACAGGGGACACTGAAGCTTTCTTT.

The sample holds many counts of this clonotype. This sequence joins TRBV12-3 or TRBV12-4 and TRBJ1-4, with 11 nucleotides matching TRBD1. J lost 6 bases, V lost 7 bases, and 13 bases had no gene match. The length of the CDR3 is 17 residues. CDR3 amino acids: CASTWAGTGGSDEKLFF. CDR3 in DNA: TGTGCCAGCACCTGGGCCGGGACAGGGGGATCGGATGAAAAACTGTTTTTT.

The chain carries TRBV7-2 and TRBJ2-5; D ambiguous. Germline-derived CDR1 and CDR2 are SGHTA and FQGNSA. V gave up 11 bases and J gave up 5 bases, with 15 bases separating them. This CDR3 spans 12 amino acids. CDR3 sequence: CASSWLGETQYF. Here the CDR3 DNA reads TGTGCCTCCAGCTGGCTGGGCGAGACCCAGTACTTC.

This clonotype occurred many times. The chain uses TRBV7-9 and TRBJ1-1; a weak D match, TRBD1 (5 bases). V was trimmed by 5 bases and J by 7 bases, leaving 14 bases between them. The length of the CDR3 is 13 residues. Germline V gives CDR1 SEHNR, CDR2 FQNEAQ (reference sequence). CDR3 in DNA: TGTGCCAGCAGCCTGGTGGGGGGGATTGAAGCTTTCTTT. The encoded protein is CASSLVGGIEAFF.

V usage is TRBV10-3 and J usage is TRBJ2-5; the match to TRBD2 covers 10 bases. Per germline, CDR1 ENHRY and CDR2 SYGVKD. This CDR3 has 16 residues. The V gene end was trimmed by 6 bases and the J gene end by 0 bases; junction bases not matched to a gene: 7. CDR3 amino acids: CAIRNSAGGYQETQYF. The CDR3 nucleotides are TGTGCCATCAGAAATTCAGCGGGGGGGTACCAAGAGACCCAGTACTTC.

This clonotype was detected only once. The junction and the germline gene differ at one end; a read error may be behind it. V is TRBV20-1 and J is TRBJ2-7, with D unclear. Germline V gene sequence: CDR1 DFQATT, CDR2 SNEGSKA (reference sequence). The CDR3 is made up of 14 amino acids. CDR3 coding DNA: TGCAGTGCTAGAGATGGGCCAGGACCCTACGCGCAGTACTTC. This sequence encodes CSARDGPGPYAQYF.